The clone carrying this T cell receptor (beta chain) appeared once. The record originates from a study of resident and recirculating memory T cells in vitiligo. V was pared by 5 bases and J by 4 bases, with 8 bases of the junction left unmatched. CDR1 is SGHVS and CDR2 is FQNEAQ in the germline V gene. This CDR3 contains 16 residues. No patient showed confetti depigmentation, a clinical sign of active disease. No vitiligo treatment was given during the prior three months. Profiling relied on immunoSEQ multiplex PCR, and the TCRdb table lists in-frame clones only, not all of them. The data show tens of thousands of clones, approximately 90% seen once.

The sequence was obtained from a male donor with vitiligo. Sequenced: blood. The rearrangement links TRBV7-8 to TRBJ2-3; 11 nucleotides match TRBD2. The CDR3 sequence: CASSVLAGVGADTQYF. CDR3 in DNA: TGTGCCAGCAGCGTACTAGCGGGAGTGGGGGCAGATACGCAGTATTTT.